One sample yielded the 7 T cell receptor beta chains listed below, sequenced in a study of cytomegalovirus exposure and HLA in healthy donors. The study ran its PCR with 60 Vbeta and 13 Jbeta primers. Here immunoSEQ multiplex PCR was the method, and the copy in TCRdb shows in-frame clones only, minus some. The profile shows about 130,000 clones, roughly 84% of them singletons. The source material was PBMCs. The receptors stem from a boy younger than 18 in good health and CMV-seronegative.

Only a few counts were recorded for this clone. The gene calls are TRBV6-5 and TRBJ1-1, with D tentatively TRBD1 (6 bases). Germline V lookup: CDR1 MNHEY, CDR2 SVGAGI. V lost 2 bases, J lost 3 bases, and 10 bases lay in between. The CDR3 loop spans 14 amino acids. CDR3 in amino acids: CASSYQGSYTEAFF. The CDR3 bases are TGTGCCAGCAGTTACCAGGGGTCCTACACTGAAGCTTTCTTT.

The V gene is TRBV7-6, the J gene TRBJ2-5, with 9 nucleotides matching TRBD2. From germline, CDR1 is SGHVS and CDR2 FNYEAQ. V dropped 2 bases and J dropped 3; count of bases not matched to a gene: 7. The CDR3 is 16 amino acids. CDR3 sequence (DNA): TGTGCCAGCAGCTTAACCCCGGCTAGCGGGGAAGAGACCCAGTACTTC. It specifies CASSLTPASGEETQYF.

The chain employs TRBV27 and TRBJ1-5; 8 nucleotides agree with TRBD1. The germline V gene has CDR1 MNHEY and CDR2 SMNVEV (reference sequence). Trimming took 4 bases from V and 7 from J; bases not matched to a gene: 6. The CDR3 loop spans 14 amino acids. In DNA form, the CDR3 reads TGTGCCAGCAGTTCCACAGGGGGTGTACAGCCCCAGCATTTT. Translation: CASSSTGGVQPQHF.

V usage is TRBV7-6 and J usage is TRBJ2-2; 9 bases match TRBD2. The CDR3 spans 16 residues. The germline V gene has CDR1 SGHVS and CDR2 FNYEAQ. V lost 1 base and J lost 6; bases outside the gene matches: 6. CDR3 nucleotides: TGTGCCAGCAGCTTAGGTAGCGGGAGAGCGGCCGGGGAGCTGTTTTTT. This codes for CASSLGSGRAAGELFF. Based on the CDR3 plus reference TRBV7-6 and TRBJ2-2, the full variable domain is GAGVSQSPRYKVTKRGQDVALRCDPISGHVSLYWYRQALGQGPEFLTYFNYEAQQDKSGLPNDRFSAERPEGSISTLTIQRTEQRDSAMYRCASSLGSGRAAGELFFGEGSRLTVL.

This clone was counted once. The CDR3 loop reads CASSPGQARGYTF. CDR3 nucleotide sequence: TGTGCCAGCAGTCCTGGACAGGCGCGTGGCTACACCTTC. This rearrangement joins TRBV6-5 to TRBJ1-2; 7 bases line up with TRBD1. The CDR3 has 13 residues. Per germline, CDR1 MNHEY and CDR2 SVGAGI. V lost 5 bases and J lost 7; bases outside the gene matches: 7.

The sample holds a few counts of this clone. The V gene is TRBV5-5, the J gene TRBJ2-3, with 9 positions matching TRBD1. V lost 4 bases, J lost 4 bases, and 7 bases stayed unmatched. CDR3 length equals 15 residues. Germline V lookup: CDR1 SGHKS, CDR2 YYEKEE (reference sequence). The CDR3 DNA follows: TGTGCCAGCAGCCCACGGACAGGGGAGGCAGATACGCAGTATTTT. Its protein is CASSPRTGEADTQYF. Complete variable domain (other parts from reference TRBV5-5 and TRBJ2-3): DAGVTQSPTHLIKTRGQQVTLRCSPISGHKSVSWYQQVLGQGPQFIFQYYEKEERGRGNFPDRFSARQFPNYSSELNVNALLLGDSALYLCASSPRTGEADTQYFGPGTRLTVL.

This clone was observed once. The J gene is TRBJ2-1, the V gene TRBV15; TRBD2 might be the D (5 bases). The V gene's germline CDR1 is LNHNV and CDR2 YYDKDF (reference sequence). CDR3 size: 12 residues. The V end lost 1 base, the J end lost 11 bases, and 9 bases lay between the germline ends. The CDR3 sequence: CATSRAPGKQFF. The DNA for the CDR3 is TGTGCCACCAGCAGAGCTCCGGGAAAGCAGTTCTTC.